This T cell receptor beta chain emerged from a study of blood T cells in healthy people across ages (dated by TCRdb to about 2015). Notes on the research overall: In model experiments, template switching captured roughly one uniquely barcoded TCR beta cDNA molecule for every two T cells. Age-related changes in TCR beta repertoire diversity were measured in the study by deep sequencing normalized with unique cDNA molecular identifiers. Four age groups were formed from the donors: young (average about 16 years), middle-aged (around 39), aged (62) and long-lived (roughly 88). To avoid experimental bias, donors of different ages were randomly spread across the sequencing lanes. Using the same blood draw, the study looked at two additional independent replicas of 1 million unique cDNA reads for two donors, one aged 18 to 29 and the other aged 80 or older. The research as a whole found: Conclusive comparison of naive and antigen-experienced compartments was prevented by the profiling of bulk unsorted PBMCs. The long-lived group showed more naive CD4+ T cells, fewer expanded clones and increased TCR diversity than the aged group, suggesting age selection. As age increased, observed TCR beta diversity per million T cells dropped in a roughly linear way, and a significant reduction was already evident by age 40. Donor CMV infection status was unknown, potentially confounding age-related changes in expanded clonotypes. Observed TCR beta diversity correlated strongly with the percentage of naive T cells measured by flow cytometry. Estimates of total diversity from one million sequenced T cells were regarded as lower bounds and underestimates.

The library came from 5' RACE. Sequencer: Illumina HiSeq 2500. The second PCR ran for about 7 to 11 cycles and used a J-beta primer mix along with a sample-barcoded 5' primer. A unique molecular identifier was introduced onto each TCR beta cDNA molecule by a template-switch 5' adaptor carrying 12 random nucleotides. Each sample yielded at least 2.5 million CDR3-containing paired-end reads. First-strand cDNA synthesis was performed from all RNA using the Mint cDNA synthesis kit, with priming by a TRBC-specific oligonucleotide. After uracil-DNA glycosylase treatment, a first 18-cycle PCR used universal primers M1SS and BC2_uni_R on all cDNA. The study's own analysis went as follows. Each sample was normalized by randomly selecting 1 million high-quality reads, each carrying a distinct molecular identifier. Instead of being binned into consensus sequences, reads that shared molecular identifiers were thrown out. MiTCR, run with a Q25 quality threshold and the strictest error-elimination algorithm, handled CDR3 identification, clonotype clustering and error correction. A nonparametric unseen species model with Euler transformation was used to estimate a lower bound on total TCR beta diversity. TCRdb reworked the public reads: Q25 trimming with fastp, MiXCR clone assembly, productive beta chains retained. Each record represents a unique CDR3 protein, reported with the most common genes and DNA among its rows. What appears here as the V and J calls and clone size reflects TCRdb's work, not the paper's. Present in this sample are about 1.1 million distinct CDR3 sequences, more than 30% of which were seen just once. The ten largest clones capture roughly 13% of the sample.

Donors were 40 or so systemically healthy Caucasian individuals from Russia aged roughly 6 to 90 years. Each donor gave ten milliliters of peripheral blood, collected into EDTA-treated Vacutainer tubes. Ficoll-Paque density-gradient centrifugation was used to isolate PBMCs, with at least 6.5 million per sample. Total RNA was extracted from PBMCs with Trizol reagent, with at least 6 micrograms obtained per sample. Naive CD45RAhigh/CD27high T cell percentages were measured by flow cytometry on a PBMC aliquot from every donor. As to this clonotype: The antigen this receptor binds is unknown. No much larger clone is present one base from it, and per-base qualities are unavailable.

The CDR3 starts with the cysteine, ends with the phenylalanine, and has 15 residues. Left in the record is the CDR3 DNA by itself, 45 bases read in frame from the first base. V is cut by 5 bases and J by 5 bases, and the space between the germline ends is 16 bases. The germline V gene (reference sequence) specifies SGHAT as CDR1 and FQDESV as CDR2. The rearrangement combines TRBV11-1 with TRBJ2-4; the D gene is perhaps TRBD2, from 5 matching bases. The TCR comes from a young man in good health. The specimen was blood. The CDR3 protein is CASSPGPWGENIQYF. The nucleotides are TGTGCCAGCAGCCCAGGACCCTGGGGAGAAAACATTCAGTACTTC.